These T cell receptor beta chains were read from a single sample in a study of blood T cell repertoires in COVID-19. Produced via immunoSEQ multiplex PCR; TCRdb's table is partial and in-frame only. The sample lists roughly 86,000 clones, around four fifths seen once, with more than 2% in the top ten. Source material: peripheral blood. The source is an older woman with acute or convalescent COVID-19. Both conserved end residues are part of each CDR3. D genes are given only for firm matches. Part of the rows lack a size; the others show once, few, many or a class for expanded clones.

abundance	v_gene	d_gene	j_gene	CDR3aa	CDR3nt
.	TRBV5-4	.	TRBJ2-3	CAMRAGRSTDTQYF	TGTGCCATGAGGGCGGGTCGGAGCACAGATACGCAGTATTTT
.	TRBV29-1	TRBD2	TRBJ2-1	CSVGTGGEQFF	TGCAGCGTTGGGACGGGGGGGGAGCAGTTCTTC
once	TRBV6-1	.	TRBJ2-1	CASSEQPGWTIEQFF	TGTGCCAGCAGTGAACAGCCTGGCTGGACAATTGAGCAGTTCTTC
.	TRBV12-3/TRBV12-4	.	TRBJ1-1	CASSLLPPSAFF	TGTGCCAGCAGTCTCCTTCCCCCCTCGGCTTTCTTT
few	TRBV7-8	.	TRBJ1-5	CASSKQGFTDQPQHF	TGTGCCAGCAGCAAACAGGGTTTTACGGATCAGCCCCAGCATTTT
.	TRBV24-1	.	TRBJ2-5	CATSDPAGGSETQYF	TGTGCCACCAGTGACCCCGCCGGAGGATCTGAGACCCAGTACTTC
.	TRBV6-4	.	TRBJ1-2	CASSATQADYGYTF	TGTGCCAGCAGTGCGACACAGGCGGACTATGGCTACACCTTC
.	TRBV21-1	.	TRBJ1-4	CASPRAPNEKLFF	TGTGCCAGCCCCAGGGCGCCTAATGAAAAACTGTTTTTT
.	TRBV10-1	.	TRBJ2-2	CASSDREAGELFF	TGCGCCAGCAGTGACAGGGAAGCCGGGGAGCTGTTTTTT
.	TRBV7-9	.	TRBJ2-5	CASSMRGGEETQYF	TGTGCCAGCAGCATGAGGGGCGGGGAAGAGACCCAGTACTTC
.	TRBV24-1	TRBD2	TRBJ2-5	CATSGSLAGGQETQYF	TGTGCCACCAGTGGTAGCCTAGCGGGGGGGCAAGAGACCCAGTACTTC
.	TRBV5-4	.	TRBJ2-4	CASGVDSQKNIQYF	TGTGCCAGCGGTGTCGACAGCCAAAAAAACATTCAGTACTTC
.	TRBV2	.	TRBJ1-5	CASSAQGGGNQPQHF	TGTGCCAGCAGTGCACAGGGTGGTGGCAATCAGCCCCAGCATTTT
.	TRBV6-5	.	TRBJ1-1	CASSLIQDTEAFF	TGTGCCAGCAGTCTTATACAGGACACTGAAGCTTTCTTT
.	TRBV5-1	TRBD1	TRBJ2-3	CASSLGRQGVRDTQYF	TGCGCCAGCAGCTTGGGTCGACAGGGAGTTCGTGATACGCAGTATTTT
.	TRBV10-1	TRBD1	TRBJ1-5	CATRQGADSNQPQHF	TGCGCCACCCGACAGGGGGCGGATAGCAATCAGCCCCAGCATTTT
.	TRBV23-1	.	TRBJ2-5	CASSQSWGRQETQYF	TGCGCCAGCAGTCAATCCTGGGGGCGGCAAGAGACCCAGTACTTC
.	TRBV10-3	.	TRBJ1-1	CAITRGLNTEAFF	TGTGCCATCACGCGGGGGTTGAACACTGAAGCTTTCTTT
.	TRBV5-1	TRBD1	TRBJ2-7	CASSLDGTGTYEQYF	TGCGCCAGCAGCTTGGACGGGACAGGGACTTACGAGCAGTACTTC
.	TRBV27	.	TRBJ1-1	CASSFGREAFF	TGTGCCAGCAGTTTTGGGCGTGAAGCTTTCTTT
few	TRBV7-9	TRBD1	TRBJ2-7	CASSLRQGTSSYEQYF	TGTGCCAGCAGCTTAAGACAGGGGACAAGCTCCTACGAGCAGTACTTC
.	TRBV28	.	TRBJ1-3	CASRPPAGAAGNTIYF	TGTGCCAGCCGCCCCCCGGCGGGGGCGGCAGGAAACACCATATATTTT
.	TRBV20-1	TRBD1	TRBJ2-2	CSASRQGANTGELFF	TGCAGTGCTAGTCGGCAGGGGGCGAACACCGGGGAGCTGTTTTTT
.	TRBV7-7	.	TRBJ2-5	CASSSSRGAETQYF	TGTGCTAGCAGCTCATCGCGCGGGGCAGAGACCCAGTACTTC
.	TRBV5-1	TRBD1	TRBJ1-2	CASSYTTGTGRNGYTF	TGCGCCAGCAGCTATACTACCGGGACAGGGAGAAATGGCTACACCTTC
.	TRBV6-5	TRBD2	TRBJ2-7	CASSYNLAGGYEQYF	TGTGCCAGCAGTTACAACCTAGCGGGGGGTTACGAGCAGTACTTC
.	TRBV7-6	TRBD2	TRBJ2-3	CASSLGGGATDTQYF	TGTGCCAGCAGCTTAGGCGGGGGGGCCACAGATACGCAGTATTTT
.	TRBV19	TRBD1	TRBJ1-1	CASSLQGADTEAFF	TGTGCCAGTAGTTTACAGGGGGCGGACACTGAAGCTTTCTTT
.	TRBV3-1/TRBV3-2	TRBD1	TRBJ1-2	CASSLPGGDYGYTF	TGTGCCAGCAGCCTACCAGGGGGCGACTATGGCTACACCTTC
.	TRBV5-1	.	TRBJ1-2	CASSLGQGGGYTF	TGCGCCAGCAGCTTGGGTCAGGGCGGTGGCTACACCTTC
.	TRBV30	TRBD1	TRBJ2-2	CAWTPGTGVTGELFF	TGTGCCTGGACCCCCGGGACAGGGGTCACCGGGGAGCTGTTTTTT
few	TRBV7-2	.	TRBJ1-4	CASSLMGDNVEKLFF	TGTGCCAGCAGCTTAATGGGGGACAACGTTGAAAAACTGTTTTTT
.	TRBV7-8	.	TRBJ1-2	CASSPPWTDNNYGYTF	TGTGCCAGCAGCCCACCTTGGACAGATAATAACTATGGCTACACCTTC
.	TRBV28	.	TRBJ2-3	CASSGRRGDTQYF	TGTGCCAGCAGTGGTCGGAGAGGGGATACGCAGTATTTT
few	TRBV4-1	.	TRBJ2-7	CASRPGQLFSYEQYF	TGCGCCAGCAGACCGGGACAACTCTTCTCCTACGAGCAGTACTTC
.	TRBV7-2	TRBD1	TRBJ1-1	CASSPRQGKNTEAFF	TGTGCCAGCAGCCCAAGACAGGGTAAGAACACTGAAGCTTTCTTT
.	TRBV11-3	.	TRBJ1-4	CASSLVGGSNEKLFF	TGTGCCAGCAGCTTAGTAGGAGGGTCAAATGAAAAACTGTTTTTT
.	TRBV27	TRBD2	TRBJ2-1	CASSSGPGGGYEQFF	TGTGCCAGCAGTTCGGGTCCTGGGGGGGGTTATGAGCAGTTCTTC
.	TRBV12-3/TRBV12-4	TRBD1	TRBJ1-2	CASSRTGGYTF	TGTGCCAGCAGTCGGACAGGGGGCTACACCTTC
.	TRBV28	.	TRBJ1-1	CASSPQRVFNTEAFF	TGTGCCAGCAGCCCCCAGCGGGTATTTAACACTGAAGCTTTCTTT
.	TRBV7-9	TRBD1	TRBJ2-5	CASSLGRGRGETQYF	TGTGCCAGCAGCCTCGGCAGGGGGAGAGGGGAGACCCAGTACTTC
.	TRBV28	.	TRBJ2-1	CASSSGAGYNEQFF	TGTGCCAGCAGTTCTGGGGCCGGGTACAATGAGCAGTTCTTC
.	TRBV2	.	TRBJ1-6	CASSEVTGGGDSPLHF	TGTGCCAGCAGTGAAGTTACGGGGGGCGGGGATTCACCCCTCCACTTT